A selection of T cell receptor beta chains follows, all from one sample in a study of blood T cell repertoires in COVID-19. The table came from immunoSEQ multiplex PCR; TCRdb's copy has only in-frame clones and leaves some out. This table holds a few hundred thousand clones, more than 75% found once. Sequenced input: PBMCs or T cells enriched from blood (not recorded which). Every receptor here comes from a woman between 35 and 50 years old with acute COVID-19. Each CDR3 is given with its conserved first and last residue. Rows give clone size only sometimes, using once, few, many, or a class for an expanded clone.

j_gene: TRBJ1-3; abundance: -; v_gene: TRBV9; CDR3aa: CASSVDSGVLDTIYF
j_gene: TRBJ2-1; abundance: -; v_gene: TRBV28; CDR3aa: CASSRLTGDEFF
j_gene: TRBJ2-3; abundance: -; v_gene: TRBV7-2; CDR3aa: CASSPEGLIDTQYF
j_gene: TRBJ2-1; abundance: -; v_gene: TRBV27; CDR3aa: CASSPRLNSYNEQFF
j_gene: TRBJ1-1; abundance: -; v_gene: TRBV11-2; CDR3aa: CASRGIMNTEAFF
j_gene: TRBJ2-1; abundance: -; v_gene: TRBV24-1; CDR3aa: CATSPRTGGSYNEQFF
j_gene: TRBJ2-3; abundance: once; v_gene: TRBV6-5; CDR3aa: CATTSAGDTDTQYF
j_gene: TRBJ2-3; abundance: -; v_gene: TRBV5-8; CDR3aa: CASSHRDRVVDTQYF
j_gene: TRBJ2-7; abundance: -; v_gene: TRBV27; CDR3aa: CASSPRRAASEQYF
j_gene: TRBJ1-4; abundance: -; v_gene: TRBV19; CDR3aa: CASSARGATNEKLFF
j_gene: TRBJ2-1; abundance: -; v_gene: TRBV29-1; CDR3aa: CSVVRVGLAGASGYNEQFF
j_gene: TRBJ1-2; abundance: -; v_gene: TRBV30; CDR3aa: CAWSITGGSYGYTF
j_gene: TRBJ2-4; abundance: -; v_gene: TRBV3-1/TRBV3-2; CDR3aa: CASSQDFGGFQYF
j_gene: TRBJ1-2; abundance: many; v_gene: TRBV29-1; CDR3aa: CSVEGDRTNYGYTF
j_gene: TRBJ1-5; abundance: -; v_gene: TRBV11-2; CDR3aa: CASSLVADQPQHF
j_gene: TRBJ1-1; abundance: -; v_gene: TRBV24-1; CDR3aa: CATSDTGDAEAFF
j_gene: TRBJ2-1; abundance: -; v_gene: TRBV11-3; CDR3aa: CASSFSTAASYNEQFF
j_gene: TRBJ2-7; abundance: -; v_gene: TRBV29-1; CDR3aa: CSVEGSSYEQYF
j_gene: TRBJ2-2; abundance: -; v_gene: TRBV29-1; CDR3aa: CSVTRGGDTGELFF
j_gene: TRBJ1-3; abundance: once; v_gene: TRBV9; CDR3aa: CASSSRQGSGNTIYF
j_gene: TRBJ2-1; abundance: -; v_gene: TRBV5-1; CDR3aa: CASSATGLGLSADEQFF
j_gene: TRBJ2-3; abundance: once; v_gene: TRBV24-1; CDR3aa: CATSDGAGDTQYF
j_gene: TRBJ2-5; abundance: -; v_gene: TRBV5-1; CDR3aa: CASTAGTVQETQYF
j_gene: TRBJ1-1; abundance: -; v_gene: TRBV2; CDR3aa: CASSVDRATEAFF
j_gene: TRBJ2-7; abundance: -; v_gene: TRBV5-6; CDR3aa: CASSGGQGAWEQYF
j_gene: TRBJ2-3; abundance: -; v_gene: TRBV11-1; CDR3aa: CASSLAQLAGGGDTQYF
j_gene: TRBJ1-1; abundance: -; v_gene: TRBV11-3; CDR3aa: CASSPEGVEAFF